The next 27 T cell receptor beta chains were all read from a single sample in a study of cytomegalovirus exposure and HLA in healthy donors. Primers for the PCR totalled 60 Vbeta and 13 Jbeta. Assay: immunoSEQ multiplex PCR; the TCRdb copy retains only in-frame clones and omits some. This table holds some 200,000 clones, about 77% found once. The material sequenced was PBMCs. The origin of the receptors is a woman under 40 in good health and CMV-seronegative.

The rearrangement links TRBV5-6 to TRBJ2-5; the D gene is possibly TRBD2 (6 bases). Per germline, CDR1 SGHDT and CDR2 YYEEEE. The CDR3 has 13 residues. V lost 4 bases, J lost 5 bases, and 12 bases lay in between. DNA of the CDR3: TGTGCCAGCAGCCCCGGCGGGATTGAGACCCAGTACTTC. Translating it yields CASSPGGIETQYF.

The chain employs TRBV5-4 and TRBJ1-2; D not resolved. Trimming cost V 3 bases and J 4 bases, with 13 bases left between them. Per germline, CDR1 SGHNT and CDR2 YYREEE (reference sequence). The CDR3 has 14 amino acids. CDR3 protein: CASSSSGMGYGYTF. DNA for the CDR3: TGTGCCAGCAGCTCCTCCGGGATGGGCTATGGCTACACCTTC.

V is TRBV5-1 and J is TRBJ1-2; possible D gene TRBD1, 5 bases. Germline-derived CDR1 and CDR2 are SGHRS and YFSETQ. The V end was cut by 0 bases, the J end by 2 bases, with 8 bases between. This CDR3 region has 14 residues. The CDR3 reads CASSLDQGNYGYTF. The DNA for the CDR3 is TGCGCCAGCAGCTTGGACCAGGGCAACTATGGCTACACCTTC.

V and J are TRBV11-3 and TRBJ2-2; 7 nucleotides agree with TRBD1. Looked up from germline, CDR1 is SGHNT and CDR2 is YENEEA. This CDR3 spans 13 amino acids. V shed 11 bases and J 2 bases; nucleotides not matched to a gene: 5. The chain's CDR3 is CASRDRNTGELFF. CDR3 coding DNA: TGTGCCTCCCGGGACAGAAACACCGGGGAGCTGTTTTTT. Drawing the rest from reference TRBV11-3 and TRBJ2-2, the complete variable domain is EAGVVQSPRYKIIEKKQPVAFWCNPISGHNTLYWYLQNLGQGPELLIRYENEEAVDDSQLPKDRFSAERLKGVDSTLKIQPAELGDSAVYLCASRDRNTGELFFGEGSRLTVL.

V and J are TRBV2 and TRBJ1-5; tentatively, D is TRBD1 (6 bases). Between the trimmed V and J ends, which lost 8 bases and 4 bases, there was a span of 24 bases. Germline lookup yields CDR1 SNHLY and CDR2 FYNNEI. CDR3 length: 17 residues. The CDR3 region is CASATRGGPGANQPQHF. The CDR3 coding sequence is TGTGCCAGCGCTACAAGGGGGGGGCCCGGGGCTAATCAGCCCCAGCATTTT.

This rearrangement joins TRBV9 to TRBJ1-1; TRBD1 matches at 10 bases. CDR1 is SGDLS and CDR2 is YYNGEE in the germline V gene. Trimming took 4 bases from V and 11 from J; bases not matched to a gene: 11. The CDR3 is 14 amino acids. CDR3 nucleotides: TGTGCCAGCAGCCCTGGGACAGGGGTTCGGTGGGCTTTCTTT. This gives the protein CASSPGTGVRWAFF.

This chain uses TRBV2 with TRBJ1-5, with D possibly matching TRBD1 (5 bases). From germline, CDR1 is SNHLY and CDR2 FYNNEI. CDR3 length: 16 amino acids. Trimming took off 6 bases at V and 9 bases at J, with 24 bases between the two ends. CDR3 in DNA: TGTGCCAGCAGACCTTACGGTGGCAGGGCTTGGGGGCCCCAGCATTTT. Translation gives CASRPYGGRAWGPQHF.

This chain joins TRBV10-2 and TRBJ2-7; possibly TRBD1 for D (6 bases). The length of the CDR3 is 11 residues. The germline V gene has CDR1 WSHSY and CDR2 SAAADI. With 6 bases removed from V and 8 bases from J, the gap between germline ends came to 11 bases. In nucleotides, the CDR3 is TGCGCCAGCAGAACAGGGTCTCAGCAGTACTTC. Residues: CASRTGSQQYF.

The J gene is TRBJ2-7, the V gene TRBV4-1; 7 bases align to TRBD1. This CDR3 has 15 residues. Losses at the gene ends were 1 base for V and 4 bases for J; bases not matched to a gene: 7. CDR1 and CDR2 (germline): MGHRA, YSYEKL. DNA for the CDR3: TGCGCCAGCAGCCAAGCTAAGGCAGGGGGATACGAGCAGTACTTC. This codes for CASSQAKAGGYEQYF.

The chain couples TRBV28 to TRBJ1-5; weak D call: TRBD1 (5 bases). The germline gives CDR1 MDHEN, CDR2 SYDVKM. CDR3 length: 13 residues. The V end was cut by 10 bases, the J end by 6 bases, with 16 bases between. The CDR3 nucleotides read TGTGCCACCCTAACAGGACCGGGTCAGCCCCAGCATTTT. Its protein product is CATLTGPGQPQHF.

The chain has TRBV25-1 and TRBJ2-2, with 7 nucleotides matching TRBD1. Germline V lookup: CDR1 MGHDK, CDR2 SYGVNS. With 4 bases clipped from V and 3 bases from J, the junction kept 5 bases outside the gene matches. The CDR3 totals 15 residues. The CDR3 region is CASSVGQDHTGELFF. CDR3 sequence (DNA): TGTGCCAGCAGTGTCGGACAGGACCACACCGGGGAGCTGTTTTTT.

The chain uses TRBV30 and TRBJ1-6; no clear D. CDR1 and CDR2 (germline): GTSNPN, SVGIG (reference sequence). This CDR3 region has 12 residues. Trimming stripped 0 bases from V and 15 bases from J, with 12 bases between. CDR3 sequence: CAWSVPLGLLHF. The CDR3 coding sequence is TGTGCCTGGAGTGTACCTTTGGGCCTCCTCCACTTT.

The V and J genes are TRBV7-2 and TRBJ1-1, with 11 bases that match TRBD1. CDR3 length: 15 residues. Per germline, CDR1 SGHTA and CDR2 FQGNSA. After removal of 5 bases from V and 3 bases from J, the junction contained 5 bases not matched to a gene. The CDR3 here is CASSPGTGGDTEAFF. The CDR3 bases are TGTGCCAGCAGCCCCGGGACAGGGGGGGACACTGAAGCTTTCTTT.

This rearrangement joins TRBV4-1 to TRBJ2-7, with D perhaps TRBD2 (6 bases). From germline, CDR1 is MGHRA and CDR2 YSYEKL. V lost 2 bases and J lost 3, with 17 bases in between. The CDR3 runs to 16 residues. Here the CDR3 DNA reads TGCGCCAGCAGCCAATTTTTTGGTGGGGAGGTCTACGAGCAGTACTTC. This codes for CASSQFFGGEVYEQYF.

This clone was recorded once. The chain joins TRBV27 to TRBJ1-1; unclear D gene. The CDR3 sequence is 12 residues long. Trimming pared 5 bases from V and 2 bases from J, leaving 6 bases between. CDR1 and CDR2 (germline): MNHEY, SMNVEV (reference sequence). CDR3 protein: CASSEANTEAFF. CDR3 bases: TGTGCCAGCAGTGAAGCAAACACTGAAGCTTTCTTT.

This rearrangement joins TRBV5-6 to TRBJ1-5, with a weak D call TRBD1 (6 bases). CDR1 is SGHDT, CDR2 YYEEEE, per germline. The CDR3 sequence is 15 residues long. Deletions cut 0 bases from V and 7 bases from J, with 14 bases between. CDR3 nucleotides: TGTGCCAGCAGCTTGGAGGGGGATCGGATACAGCCCCAGCATTTT. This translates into CASSLEGDRIQPQHF.

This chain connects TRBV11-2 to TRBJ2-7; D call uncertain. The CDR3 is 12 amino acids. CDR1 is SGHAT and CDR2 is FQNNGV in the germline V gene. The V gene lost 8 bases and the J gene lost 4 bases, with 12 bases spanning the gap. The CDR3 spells CASALLAYEQYF. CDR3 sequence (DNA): TGTGCCAGCGCATTACTCGCTTACGAGCAGTACTTC.

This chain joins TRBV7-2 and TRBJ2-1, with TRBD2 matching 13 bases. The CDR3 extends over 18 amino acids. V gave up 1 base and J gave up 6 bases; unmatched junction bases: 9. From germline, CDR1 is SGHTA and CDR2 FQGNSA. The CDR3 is CASSLGGLAGPPRNEQFF. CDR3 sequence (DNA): TGTGCCAGCAGCTTAGGGGGACTAGCGGGGCCTCCGCGCAATGAGCAGTTCTTC. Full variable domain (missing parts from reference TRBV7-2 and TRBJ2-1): GAGVSQSPSNKVTEKGKDVELRCDPISGHTALYWYRQSLGQGLEFLIYFQGNSAPDKSGLPSDRFSAERTGGSVSTLTIQRTQQEDSAVYLCASSLGGLAGPPRNEQFFGPGTRLTVL.

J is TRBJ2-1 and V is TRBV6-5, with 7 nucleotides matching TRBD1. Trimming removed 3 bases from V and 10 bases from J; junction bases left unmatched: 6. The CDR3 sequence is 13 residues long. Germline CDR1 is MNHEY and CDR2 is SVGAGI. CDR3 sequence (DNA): TGTGCCAGCAGTTATCAGGACAGGCCAGAGCAGTTCTTC. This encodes CASSYQDRPEQFF.

The CDR3 sequence is CASSPHWVDFNEQFF. CDR3 DNA sequence: TGTGCCAGCAGCCCCCATTGGGTGGACTTCAATGAGCAGTTCTTC. The rearrangement uses TRBV2 and TRBJ2-1, with D possibly matching TRBD2 (5 bases). The CDR3 is 15 residues long. Germline CDR1 and CDR2: SNHLY and FYNNEI. V lost 6 bases, J lost 6 bases, and 18 bases lay in between.

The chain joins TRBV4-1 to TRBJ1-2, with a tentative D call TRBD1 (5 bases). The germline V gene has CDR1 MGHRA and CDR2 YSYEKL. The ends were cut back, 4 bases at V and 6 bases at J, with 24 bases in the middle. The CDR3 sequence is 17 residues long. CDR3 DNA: TGCGCCAGCAGCCCCAACCCCGGAGCGGCCGGGGGGGATGGCTACACCTTC. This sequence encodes CASSPNPGAAGGDGYTF.

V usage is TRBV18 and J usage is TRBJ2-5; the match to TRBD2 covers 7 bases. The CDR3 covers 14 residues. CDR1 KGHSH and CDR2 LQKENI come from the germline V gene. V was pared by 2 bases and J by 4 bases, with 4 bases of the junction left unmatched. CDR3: CASSPGGGAETQYF. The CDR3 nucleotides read TGTGCCAGCTCACCAGGCGGGGGTGCAGAGACCCAGTACTTC.

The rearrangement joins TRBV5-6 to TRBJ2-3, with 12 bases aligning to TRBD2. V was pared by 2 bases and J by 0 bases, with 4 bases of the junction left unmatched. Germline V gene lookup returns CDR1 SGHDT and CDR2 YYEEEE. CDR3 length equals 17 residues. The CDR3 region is CASSLLAGGSSTDTQYF. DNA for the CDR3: TGTGCCAGCAGCTTACTAGCGGGGGGTTCGAGCACAGATACGCAGTATTTT.

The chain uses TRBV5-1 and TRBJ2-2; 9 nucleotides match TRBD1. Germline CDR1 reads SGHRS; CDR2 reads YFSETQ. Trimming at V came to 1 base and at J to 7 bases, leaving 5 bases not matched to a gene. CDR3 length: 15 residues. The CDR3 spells CASSLTGGSGGELFF. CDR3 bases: TGCGCCAGCAGCTTGACAGGGGGCTCTGGCGGGGAGCTGTTTTTT.

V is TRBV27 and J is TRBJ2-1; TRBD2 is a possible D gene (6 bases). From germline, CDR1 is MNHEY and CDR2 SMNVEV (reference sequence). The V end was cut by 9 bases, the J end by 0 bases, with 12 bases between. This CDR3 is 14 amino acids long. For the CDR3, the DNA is TGTGCCAGGGCGACTAGAGGCTCCTACAATGAGCAGTTCTTC. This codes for CARATRGSYNEQFF.

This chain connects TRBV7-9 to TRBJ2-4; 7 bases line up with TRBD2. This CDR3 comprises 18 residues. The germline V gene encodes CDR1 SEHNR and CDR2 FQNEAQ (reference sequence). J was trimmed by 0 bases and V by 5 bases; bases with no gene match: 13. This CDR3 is CASSRRGGSVVAKNIQYF. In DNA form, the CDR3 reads TGTGCCAGCAGCCGCCGGGGAGGGTCAGTAGTAGCCAAAAACATTCAGTACTTC.

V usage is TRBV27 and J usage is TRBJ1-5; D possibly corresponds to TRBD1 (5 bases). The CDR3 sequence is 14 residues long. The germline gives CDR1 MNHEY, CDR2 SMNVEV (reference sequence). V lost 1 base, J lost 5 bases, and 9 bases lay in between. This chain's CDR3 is CASSLFLGDQPQHF. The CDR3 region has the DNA TGTGCCAGCAGTTTATTCCTAGGGGATCAGCCCCAGCATTTT.